Each of the 25 T cell receptor beta chains below was sequenced from the same sample in a study of early stage breast cancer tumors. Only in-frame clones appear in the TCRdb table, and some are missing; sequencing was by immunoSEQ multiplex PCR. Among roughly 48,000 clones listed, about 83% were seen once. Sequencing was performed on blood. These receptors all stem from a person aged 45 to 60 with breast cancer.

The V call is TRBV19, the J call TRBJ2-1; the D gene is possibly TRBD2 (6 bases). V lost 3 bases, J lost 5 bases, and 14 bases lay in between. The germline V gene has CDR1 LNHDA and CDR2 SQIVND (reference sequence). The CDR3 is 15 residues long. CDR3 sequence: CASSMSGRVNNEQFF. Here the CDR3 DNA reads TGTGCCAGTAGTATGTCCGGGAGAGTCAACAATGAGCAGTTCTTC.

The sample holds one count of this clone. The rearrangement uses TRBV5-8 and TRBJ2-7; 7 bases are shared with TRBD2. Germline lookup yields CDR1 SGHTS and CDR2 YDEGEE. The CDR3 has 12 amino acids. J lost 6 bases, V lost 1 base, and 1 base had no gene match. In DNA form, the CDR3 reads TGTGCCAGCAGCTTGACGGGAGGCGAGCAGTACTTC. Translating gives CASSLTGGEQYF.

The chain links TRBV30 to TRBJ2-1, with TRBD1 identical over 9 bases. CDR1 GTSNPN and CDR2 SVGIG come from the germline V gene (reference sequence). The CDR3 spans 12 residues. Trimming at V came to 3 bases and at J to 9 bases, leaving 3 bases not matched to a gene. DNA for the CDR3: TGTGCCTGGAGCACAGGGGGCAGTGAGCAGTTCTTC. Its translation: CAWSTGGSEQFF.

The rearrangement links TRBV29-1 to TRBJ1-2, with 8 positions matching TRBD1. Germline CDR1 and CDR2: SQVTM and ANQGSEA. CDR3 length: 15 amino acids. V gave up 4 bases and J gave up 4 bases; unmatched junction bases: 11. The CDR3 sequence is CSVVGGRGQGYGYTF. The CDR3 DNA reads as TGCAGCGTTGTGGGTGGCAGGGGGCAAGGCTATGGCTACACCTTC.

The rearrangement joins TRBV18 to TRBJ2-7; D ambiguous. CDR3 length: 14 amino acids. CDR1 is KGHSH and CDR2 is LQKENI in the germline V gene. The V end was cut by 3 bases, the J end by 7 bases, with 16 bases between. The CDR3 loop is CASSPGSLSSEQYF. In nucleotides, the CDR3 is TGTGCCAGCTCACCTGGCAGCCTCTCCTCTGAGCAGTACTTC.

A few counts support this clone. J is TRBJ2-7 and V is TRBV2, with D unresolved. Deletions cut 8 bases from V and 2 bases from J, with 7 bases between. The germline gives CDR1 SNHLY, CDR2 FYNNEI. This CDR3 contains 11 residues. For the CDR3, the DNA is TGTGCCAGCGGCGCGGCCTACGAGCAGTACTTC. It is translated as CASGAAYEQYF.

The chain links TRBV7-2 to TRBJ1-6; 8 bases agree with TRBD1. The CDR3 spans 16 residues. Germline V gives CDR1 SGHTA, CDR2 FQGNSA. V shed 2 bases, J shed 8 bases, and the junction held 8 bases outside the gene matches. CDR3 region: CASSLNTGGSDSPLHF. The CDR3 DNA sequence: TGTGCCAGCAGCTTAAACACAGGGGGTTCAGATTCACCCCTCCACTTT.

The chain carries TRBV11-2 and TRBJ2-7; possible D gene TRBD2, 5 bases. The CDR3 is 14 amino acids. Germline CDR1 is SGHAT and CDR2 is FQNNGV. Trimming cost V 5 bases and J 5 bases, with 16 bases left between them. CDR3 loop: CASSLGVAAHEQYF. The DNA for the CDR3 is TGTGCCAGCAGCCTCGGGGTTGCGGCCCACGAGCAGTACTTC.

The V call is TRBV4-1, the J call TRBJ2-1; D may be TRBD2 (5 bases). The V and J ends lost 3 bases and 5 bases respectively, with 20 bases between them. The CDR3 is 17 residues long. Germline V gives CDR1 MGHRA, CDR2 YSYEKL. The DNA of the CDR3 is TGCGCCAGCAGCCAGGACCCCCGGGATCCCCCCCACAATGAGCAGTTCTTC. It specifies CASSQDPRDPPHNEQFF.

The V and J genes are TRBV5-6 and TRBJ1-1; D is uncertain. The germline CDR1 and CDR2 sequences are SGHDT and YYEEEE. V lost 0 bases, J lost 0 bases, and 6 bases lay in between. There are 14 residues in the CDR3. DNA of the CDR3: TGTGCCAGCAGCTTGGTGGGAGTGAACACTGAAGCTTTCTTT. It translates to CASSLVGVNTEAFF.

The rearrangement links TRBV10-3 to TRBJ1-3, with a weak D call TRBD1 (5 bases). The CDR3 is made up of 15 amino acids. Germline values: CDR1 ENHRY, CDR2 SYGVKD. Trimming removed 3 bases at V and 2 bases at J, with 11 bases between. For the CDR3, the DNA is TGTGCCATCAGTGACGGGCAGGGAACTGGAAACACCATATATTTT. The encoded protein is CAISDGQGTGNTIYF.

This clone appeared a single time. The J gene is TRBJ2-4, the V gene TRBV2; possibly TRBD2 for D (6 bases). The CDR3 length is 15 residues. Germline-derived CDR1 and CDR2 are SNHLY and FYNNEI. The V end was cut by 3 bases, the J end by 0 bases, with 9 bases between. The CDR3: CASSDGREAKNIQYF. For the CDR3, the DNA is TGTGCCAGCAGTGACGGGCGGGAAGCCAAAAACATTCAGTACTTC.

This rearrangement joins TRBV2 to TRBJ2-7; no firm D call. Germline lookup yields CDR1 SNHLY and CDR2 FYNNEI. Deletions cut 8 bases from V and 4 bases from J, with 12 bases between. This CDR3 is built from 12 residues. The CDR3 reads CASEGVRYEQYF. The CDR3 nucleotides are TGTGCCAGCGAAGGAGTACGGTACGAGCAGTACTTC.

V usage is TRBV11-2 and J usage is TRBJ2-1; the D is unclear. Germline V gene data show CDR1 as SGHAT and CDR2 as FQNNGV. The CDR3 has 13 amino acids. Trimming pared 4 bases from V and 7 bases from J, leaving 11 bases between. CDR3 amino acids: CASSSLKRNEQFF. Written as DNA, the CDR3 is TGTGCCAGCAGCTCTCTGAAACGGAATGAGCAGTTCTTC. The whole variable domain, remainder taken from reference TRBV11-2 and TRBJ2-1, is EAGVAQSPRYKIIEKRQSVAFWCNPISGHATLYWYQQILGQGPKLLIQFQNNGVVDDSQLPKDRFSAERLKGVDSTLKIQPAKLEDSAVYLCASSSLKRNEQFFGPGTRLTVL.

The rearrangement uses TRBV28 and TRBJ2-2; D might be TRBD1 (5 bases). Germline loops: CDR1 MDHEN, CDR2 SYDVKM. V was shortened by 6 bases and J by 4 bases, with 12 bases between the two germline ends. This CDR3 region has 14 residues. The DNA of the CDR3 is TGTGCCAGCAGCCAGGGCCCGGGCACCGGGGAGCTGTTTTTT. Its translation is CASSQGPGTGELFF.

The genes are TRBV19 and TRBJ2-6; D not resolved. Germline V CDR1 and CDR2: LNHDA, SQIVND (reference sequence). Trimming took 3 bases from V and 0 from J, leaving 6 bases between them. The CDR3 is made up of 15 amino acids. The CDR3: CASSIRGSGANVLTF. As DNA, the CDR3 is TGTGCCAGTAGTATTCGAGGCTCTGGGGCCAACGTCCTGACTTTC.

This rearrangement joins TRBV5-1 to TRBJ2-1, with D possibly matching TRBD1 (5 bases). V was trimmed by 0 bases and J by 7 bases, leaving 5 bases between them. This CDR3 has 12 residues. CDR1 and CDR2 from the germline V gene are SGHRS and YFSETQ. For the CDR3, the DNA is TGCGCCAGCAGCTTGGAGGGGAATGAGCAGTTCTTC. It translates to CASSLEGNEQFF.

This chain uses TRBV7-3 with TRBJ2-5; D is unclear. Germline assignment: CDR1 SGHTA and CDR2 FQGTGA. V lost 0 bases to trimming and J lost 5 bases, with 7 bases between them. The CDR3 contains 13 residues. The CDR3 here is CASSLTKRETQYF. The CDR3 DNA is TGTGCCAGCAGCTTAACCAAGAGGGAGACCCAGTACTTC.

J is TRBJ2-7 and V is TRBV28; 9 positions agree with TRBD1. The V and J ends lost 5 bases and 4 bases, in that order; junction bases with no gene match: 9. The CDR3 sequence is 15 residues long. Germline CDR1 reads MDHEN; CDR2 reads SYDVKM. CDR3 amino acids: CASSPPGTGKYEQYF. CDR3 nucleotides: TGTGCCAGCAGTCCCCCCGGGACAGGGAAGTACGAGCAGTACTTC.

This chain uses TRBV5-6 with TRBJ2-7; D possibly uses TRBD1 or TRBD2 (5 bases each). The CDR3 is 16 residues long. Trimming took 0 bases from V and 0 from J, leaving 13 bases between them. Germline CDR1 SGHDT, CDR2 YYEEEE. As DNA, the CDR3 is TGTGCCAGCAGCTTGGCCTTAGGGACCTACTCCTACGAGCAGTACTTC. It is translated as CASSLALGTYSYEQYF.

V usage is TRBV12-5 and J usage is TRBJ2-1; 15 bases are a match to TRBD2. This CDR3 has 19 amino acids. Per germline, CDR1 LGHNT and CDR2 FRNRAP. With V trimmed by 3 bases and J by 0 bases, 6 bases remained unmatched. The CDR3 region is CASGFLGLAGGSSYNEQFF. CDR3 DNA sequence: TGTGCTAGTGGTTTCCTTGGACTAGCGGGGGGGAGCTCCTACAATGAGCAGTTCTTC.

The genes are TRBV7-2 and TRBJ2-3, with D perhaps matching TRBD1 (6 bases). Germline CDR1 and CDR2: SGHTA and FQGNSA. With 8 bases removed from V and 2 bases from J, the gap between germline ends came to 14 bases. The CDR3 totals 14 residues. CDR3 coding DNA: TGTGCCAGCCTTGACAGGACTTTCACAGATACGCAGTATTTT. This sequence encodes CASLDRTFTDTQYF.

The chain is built from TRBV5-8 and TRBJ2-7; no reliable D call. Trimming stripped 4 bases from V and 9 bases from J, with 2 bases between. CDR1 and CDR2 (germline): SGHTS, YDEGEE. The CDR3 covers 8 residues. This CDR3 is CASSRQYF. CDR3 in DNA: TGTGCCAGCAGCCGGCAGTACTTC.

The chain joins TRBV11-2 to TRBJ2-2; the D is unclear. V gave up 5 bases and J gave up 3 bases, with 4 bases separating them. The germline CDR1 and CDR2 sequences are SGHAT and FQNNGV. The CDR3 totals 12 residues. CDR3 sequence reads: CASSPDTGELFF. In DNA, the CDR3 is TGTGCCAGCAGCCCCGACACCGGGGAGCTGTTTTTT.

The chain uses TRBV7-2 and TRBJ2-7; no clear D gene. Trimming cost V 5 bases and J 3 bases, with 14 bases left between them. The germline gives CDR1 SGHTA, CDR2 FQGNSA. The length of the CDR3 is 14 residues. The CDR3 loop reads CASSPRHVNYEQYF. The CDR3 DNA sequence: TGTGCCAGCAGCCCACGCCACGTAAACTACGAGCAGTACTTC.